This TCR beta chain was captured by sequencing in a study of CD8 T cells in Susac syndrome. Study outcomes and limitations: The authors acknowledged that the study's TCR sequencing and HLA analysis involved relatively few individuals.

CDR3 length: 13 amino acids. The germline V gene has CDR1 SNHLY and CDR2 FYNNEI. With 8 bases removed from V and 8 bases from J, the gap between germline ends came to 18 bases. The sample holds one count of this clonotype. Its target is not known. When the RNA was reverse transcribed, random hexamers were used with an input of roughly 0.5 to 1 ug. immunoSEQ multiplex PCR amplified TCR beta CDR3 across 54 Vbeta, 13 Jbeta. TCRdb reprocessed the immunoSEQ multiplex PCR reads with MiXCR, giving one entry per CDR3 protein. The sample records over 300,000 distinct CDR3 sequences, about 91% being singletons. Sequencing of TCR beta, carried out with a high-throughput approach, was applied to CD8+ and CD4+ T cells from the blood. Negative isolation yielded the CD8+ and CD4+ T cells, while FACS enriched the TEMRA cells.

The sequence was obtained from a human donor with multiple sclerosis. Sequencing used CD4+ T cells from PBMCs. This chain uses TRBV2 with TRBJ1-2, with a tentative D call TRBD1 (6 bases). CDR3 in amino acids: CASVEGGRWGYTF. CDR3 DNA: TGTGCCAGCGTGGAGGGGGGGAGGTGGGGCTACACCTTC.